These 11 T cell receptor beta chains share one sample of origin, sequenced in a study of shared clonotypes between healthy human individuals. Sequencing was performed with immunoSEQ multiplex PCR; in TCRdb, only in-frame clones are kept and a portion is missing. The sample has about half a million clones; approximately 81% are singletons. The sample consisted of PBMCs. Source of these receptors: a woman aged 40 to 50 in good health. Some clones in this sample may be carry-over from other donors' samples.

Notes on this clone: With only one base between it and a far larger clone, this is likely a read error. The chain is built from TRBV5-1 and TRBJ1-2; D perhaps matches TRBD1 (6 bases). This CDR3 contains 14 residues. Per germline, CDR1 SGHRS and CDR2 YFSETQ. Trimming left V 5 bases short and J 3 bases short, with 14 bases between. The CDR3 sequence: CASSLTGFYYGYTF. The CDR3 bases are TGCGCCAGCAGTTTGACAGGTTTCTACTATGGCTACACCTTC.

This clone has a count of ten or more. The chain joins TRBV15 to TRBJ1-4; D not certain. This CDR3 contains 13 residues. V dropped 4 bases and J dropped 11 bases, with 14 bases sitting between them. Per germline, CDR1 LNHNV and CDR2 YYDKDF (reference sequence). CDR3 loop: CATSTLTWTKLFF. The CDR3 bases are TGTGCCACCAGCACCTTGACCTGGACCAAACTGTTTTTT.

Of note for this clone: It differs at one base from a far larger clone, so likely a read error. The chain couples TRBV6-1 to TRBJ2-5; TRBD2 aligns across 9 bases. Germline V gene sequence: CDR1 MNHNS, CDR2 SASEGT. The J segment lost 7 bases and the V segment lost 4 bases, leaving 7 bases of the junction unmatched. This CDR3 has 14 residues. CDR3 loop: CASSGAGGSGTQYF. Here the CDR3 DNA reads TGTGCCAGCAGTGGAGCGGGAGGATCAGGGACCCAGTACTTC.

This chain's CDR3 is CASSTVQGTEAFF. In DNA form, the CDR3 reads TGTGCCAGCAGTACTGTACAAGGGACTGAAGCTTTCTTT. This chain uses TRBV6-6 with TRBJ1-1, with D unresolved. Trimming shortened V by 5 bases and J by 5 bases, and 12 bases separated the two germline ends. The CDR3 is 13 amino acids. In germline, CDR1 is MNHNY, CDR2 SVGAGI (reference sequence).

The V call is TRBV6-1, the J call TRBJ1-2, with 11 bases identical to TRBD1. CDR3 length: 12 amino acids. The J segment lost 12 bases and the V segment lost 5 bases, leaving 5 bases of the junction unmatched. Germline V lookup: CDR1 MNHNS, CDR2 SASEGT. This chain's CDR3 is CASSPWDRGDTF. For the CDR3, the DNA is TGTGCCAGCAGTCCATGGGACAGGGGGGACACCTTC.

Points on this clone: A far more abundant clone sits one base away, making this likely a read error. The sample carries other DNA sequences with the same CDR3. CDR3 nucleotide sequence: TGTGCAACCGCCGGGACAGGTGGCTACGAGCAGTACTTC. Translating it yields CATAGTGGYEQYF. This chain connects TRBV19 to TRBJ2-7; TRBD1 matches at 8 bases. The CDR3 contains 13 residues. Germline values: CDR1 LNHDA, CDR2 SQIVND (reference sequence).

The CDR3 spells CASSLGVGQPQHF. As DNA, the CDR3 is TGTGCCAGCAGCTTAGGGGTTGGCCAGCCCCAGCATTTT. V and J are TRBV7-2 and TRBJ1-5; D unclear. V lost 1 base to trimming and J lost 7 bases, with 8 bases between them. This CDR3 has 13 residues. Germline CDR1 and CDR2: SGHTA and FQGNSA.

This chain connects TRBV2 to TRBJ2-7; TRBD1 matches 7 bases. The CDR3 loop spans 15 amino acids. Per germline, CDR1 SNHLY and CDR2 FYNNEI. The J segment lost 1 base and the V segment lost 2 bases, leaving 5 bases of the junction unmatched. Written as DNA, the CDR3 is TGTGCCAGCAGTGAATCAGGGGGAACGTCCTACGAGCAGTACTTC. It specifies CASSESGGTSYEQYF. The whole variable domain, filled in from reference TRBV2 and TRBJ2-7, reads EPEVTQTPSHQVTQMGQEVILRCVPISNHLYFYWYRQILGQKVEFLVSFYNNEISEKSEIFDDQFSVERPDGSNFTLKIRSTKLEDSAMYFCASSESGGTSYEQYFGPGTRLTVT.

V is TRBV5-1 and J is TRBJ1-1; 8 bases fit TRBD1. This CDR3 region has 13 residues. Germline V gene sequence: CDR1 SGHRS, CDR2 YFSETQ. V shed 4 bases and J 6 bases; nucleotides not matched to a gene: 5. The CDR3 DNA follows: TGCGCCAGCAGCCAGGGGGCTAGGGCTGAAGCTTTCTTT. It specifies CASSQGARAEAFF. Together with reference TRBV5-1 and TRBJ1-1, the CDR3 gives the full variable domain: KAGVTQTPRYLIKTRGQQVTLSCSPISGHRSVSWYQQTPGQGLQFLFEYFSETQRNKGNFPGRFSGRQFSNSRSEMNVSTLELGDSALYLCASSQGARAEAFFGQGTRLTVV.

The chain couples TRBV9 to TRBJ1-2; D might be TRBD1 (6 bases). V lost 0 bases and J lost 2, with 11 bases in between. The CDR3 sequence is 15 residues long. From germline, CDR1 is SGDLS and CDR2 YYNGEE. For the CDR3, the DNA is TGTGCCAGCAGCGTAGATGCAGGGGCGAACTATGGCTACACCTTC. Protein product: CASSVDAGANYGYTF.

The chain has TRBV29-1 and TRBJ1-1, with D possibly being TRBD1 (5 bases). The CDR3 consists of 14 residues. Germline CDR1 SQVTM, CDR2 ANQGSEA. V lost 7 bases, J lost 8 bases, and 23 bases lay in between. The CDR3 region is CSAANRDSFLEAFF. CDR3 nucleotides: TGCAGCGCAGCAAACCGTGACAGCTTTTTAGAAGCTTTCTTT.